In its sample, the clone carrying this T cell receptor beta chain was seen a few times. Its specificity is unknown. The record originates from a study of cytomegalovirus exposure and HLA in healthy donors. Study-wide results and limits: HLA alleles were associated with 18,000 or so TCR beta sequences in a later analysis at 0.05 false discovery rate. A later analysis reportedly identified an Asian-associated ancestry cluster as carrying fewer N-insertions than the 666-donor mean. V- and J-gene trimming in TCR beta was tied to a missense DCLRE1C variant by an analysis performed later. The study designated 160 or so TCR beta chains cytomegalovirus-associated.

The germline V and J ends were trimmed by 6 bases and 4 bases, with 15 bases remaining between them. The CDR3 extends over 13 amino acids. Germline V gene lookup returns CDR1 SQVTM and CDR2 ANQGSEA. Use of 60 Vbeta and 13 Jbeta primers characterized the PCR. The assay was immunoSEQ multiplex PCR, and TCRdb's table has in-frame clones only and misses some. The table includes 200,000 to 250,000 clones, 80% to 90% detected once. The sample taken for sequencing was PBMCs. The receptor was isolated from a girl under 10 years old in good health and CMV-seronegative. This sequence joins TRBV29-1 and TRBJ1-1, with D perhaps TRBD1 (6 bases). CDR3 sequence reads: CSVKQGPGTEAFF. For the CDR3, the DNA is TGCAGCGTCAAACAGGGCCCCGGCACTGAAGCTTTCTTT.